One and the same sample provided the 15 T cell receptor beta chains below, sequenced in a study of T cell changes during pregnancy in multiple sclerosis. Measured with immunoSEQ multiplex PCR; TCRdb has only the in-frame clones, and not every one. The repertoire includes approximately 88,000 clones, about 93% of them detected once, and about 0.8% sits in the top ten. The sequences come from peripheral blood, collected in the third trimester of pregnancy. Source of these receptors: a female donor with multiple sclerosis, enrolled in a pregnancy study.

The chain is built from TRBV7-9 and TRBJ2-2; TRBD2 aligns across 10 bases. V dropped 5 bases and J dropped 6; count of bases not matched to a gene: 9. This CDR3 region has 16 residues. CDR1 is SEHNR and CDR2 is FQNEAQ in the germline V gene (reference sequence). This CDR3 is CASSELGSGRPGELFF. As DNA, the CDR3 is TGTGCCAGCAGCGAACTCGGTAGCGGGAGGCCCGGGGAGCTGTTTTTT. Full variable domain (rest looked up from reference TRBV7-9 and TRBJ2-2): DTGVSQNPRHKITKRGQNVTFRCDPISEHNRLYWYRQTLGQGPEFLTYFQNEAQLEKSRLLSDRFSAERPKGSFSTLEIQRTEQGDSAMYLCASSELGSGRPGELFFGEGSRLTVL.

This sequence joins TRBV29-1 and TRBJ2-1; TRBD2 aligns across 7 bases. This CDR3 is built from 12 residues. Germline loops: CDR1 SQVTM, CDR2 ANQGSEA. V lost 3 bases and J lost 6; bases outside the gene matches: 2. The CDR3 DNA follows: TGCAGCGTTGAGAGGACTAGCAATGAGCAGTTCTTC. Translated, it gives CSVERTSNEQFF.

This clone appeared once. The rearrangement links TRBV10-3 to TRBJ2-7, with 10 positions matching TRBD2. Germline CDR1 and CDR2: ENHRY and SYGVKD. The V gene end was trimmed by 2 bases and the J gene end by 0 bases; junction bases not matched to a gene: 7. This CDR3 has 17 amino acids. The CDR3 protein is CAISEPGLAVDSYEQYF. CDR3 sequence (DNA): TGTGCCATCAGTGAGCCCGGACTAGCGGTAGACTCCTACGAGCAGTACTTC.

This clone was recorded once. Written as DNA, the CDR3 is TGTGCCAGCAGCTTAGGCCAGGCTAGCACAGATACGCAGTATTTT. This translates into CASSLGQASTDTQYF. The rearrangement links TRBV7-9 to TRBJ2-3; D is undetermined. From germline, CDR1 is SEHNR and CDR2 FQNEAQ (reference sequence). The CDR3 is 15 amino acids. The ends were cut back, 1 base at V and 0 bases at J, with 8 bases in the middle.

The table lists this clone with a count of one. The chain combines TRBV27 with TRBJ1-1; D call uncertain. The CDR3 length is 13 residues. The V gene's germline CDR1 is MNHEY and CDR2 SMNVEV (reference sequence). The V gene lost 5 bases and the J gene lost 2 bases, with 9 bases spanning the gap. The CDR3 protein is CASSTKTNTEAFF. Written as DNA, the CDR3 is TGTGCCAGCAGTACCAAAACAAACACTGAAGCTTTCTTT.

This clone was seen once. The chain is built from TRBV4-3 and TRBJ1-1, with D possibly matching TRBD1 (5 bases). This CDR3 contains 17 residues. Germline assignment: CDR1 LGHNA and CDR2 YSLEER. Trimming stripped 0 bases from V and 3 bases from J, with 17 bases between. The CDR3 DNA is TGCGCCAGCAGCCAAGATCGAGGATGGGGCTATGACACTGAAGCTTTCTTT. Translating gives CASSQDRGWGYDTEAFF.

The chain uses TRBV9 and TRBJ2-7; TRBD1 is a possible D gene (6 bases). Trimming pared 5 bases from V and 7 bases from J, leaving 16 bases between. CDR3 length equals 13 residues. Germline lookup yields CDR1 SGDLS and CDR2 YYNGEE. The CDR3 DNA reads TGTGCCAGCAGTGAAGGGGGTTTGGGAGAGCAGTACTTC. Protein sequence: CASSEGGLGEQYF.

The J gene is TRBJ1-2, the V gene TRBV7-6, with 7 bases fitting TRBD1. V was pared by 1 base and J by 14 bases, with 13 bases of the junction left unmatched. The CDR3 runs 14 residues. Germline V lookup: CDR1 SGHVS, CDR2 FNYEAQ. In nucleotides, the CDR3 is TGTGCCAGCAGCTTAGACAACAGGGACAGAGAATGGACCTTC. Protein: CASSLDNRDREWTF.

J is TRBJ2-5 and V is TRBV18, with a possible D match to TRBD1 (6 bases). Germline assignment: CDR1 KGHSH and CDR2 LQKENI. CDR3 length: 13 amino acids. V shed 5 bases and J shed 5 bases, with 12 bases lying between them. The CDR3, as DNA: TGTGCCAGCTCAAAACGGGACACCGAGACCCAGTACTTC. Translated: CASSKRDTETQYF.

The rearrangement joins TRBV19 to TRBJ2-7, with 12 bases aligning to TRBD1. Germline V gene data show CDR1 as LNHDA and CDR2 as SQIVND (reference sequence). J lost 0 bases, V lost 4 bases, and 10 bases had no gene match. The CDR3 contains 18 residues. In DNA form, the CDR3 reads TGTGCCAGTAGTAGAGGCCCGGGACAGGGGGCCCACTCCTACGAGCAGTACTTC. Translation: CASSRGPGQGAHSYEQYF.

V and J are TRBV7-9 and TRBJ2-1, with TRBD1 matching over 8 bases. The trim removed 5 bases at V and 5 bases at J, leaving 14 bases unmatched. This CDR3 has 17 amino acids. Germline CDR1 is SEHNR and CDR2 is FQNEAQ (reference sequence). The CDR3 DNA reads TGTGCCAGCAGCCCGAGAGCTATTGGACAGGGTAACAATGAGCAGTTCTTC. Amino acids: CASSPRAIGQGNNEQFF.

The chain links TRBV10-3 to TRBJ2-1, with D perhaps matching TRBD2 (5 bases). The V end was cut by 2 bases, the J end by 0 bases, with 8 bases between. The CDR3 sequence is 15 residues long. Germline V gene data show CDR1 as ENHRY and CDR2 as SYGVKD. The CDR3 nucleotides are TGTGCCATCAGTGAGACTGGGAGCTCCTACAATGAGCAGTTCTTC. It encodes CAISETGSSYNEQFF.

The gene calls are TRBV5-1 and TRBJ2-1, with TRBD2 identical over 9 bases. Germline-derived CDR1 and CDR2 are SGHRS and YFSETQ. The CDR3 has 19 amino acids. Germline trimming cut 1 base from V and 10 bases from J; bases unmatched to any gene: 21. The CDR3 loop is CASSLSAGGLPGKPTEQFF. The CDR3 DNA sequence: TGCGCCAGCAGCTTGTCAGCGGGAGGACTGCCTGGGAAGCCAACGGAGCAGTTCTTC.

This chain connects TRBV4-1 to TRBJ2-5, with D maybe TRBD1 (5 bases). This CDR3 spans 15 amino acids. Trimming shortened V by 0 bases and J by 2 bases, and 10 bases separated the two germline ends. Germline V lookup: CDR1 MGHRA, CDR2 YSYEKL. The DNA of the CDR3 is TGCGCCAGCAGCCAAGACCCGACAGAACAAGAGACCCAGTACTTC. Protein product: CASSQDPTEQETQYF.

This clone was seen a handful of times. The V gene is TRBV7-2, the J gene TRBJ1-1; D is possibly TRBD1 (5 bases). Trimming removed 3 bases at V and 0 bases at J, with 5 bases between. This CDR3 region has 13 residues. CDR1 and CDR2 (germline): SGHTA, FQGNSA. The CDR3 region has the DNA TGTGCCAGCAGCTTGACAGTGAACACTGAAGCTTTCTTT. It translates to CASSLTVNTEAFF.